This passage covers 26 T cell receptor beta chains from one sample sequenced in a study of blood T cell repertoires in COVID-19. This table comes from immunoSEQ multiplex PCR, and its TCRdb copy is limited to in-frame clones, with some not included. The repertoire holds about 140,000 clones, about 85% seen once, with 1.6% in the top ten. The sequenced material came from peripheral blood. These receptors were collected from a human donor in a cohort sampled during active COVID-19.

The chain uses TRBV27 and TRBJ2-1, with a tentative D call TRBD1 (5 bases). V shed 5 bases and J shed 1 base, with 12 bases lying between them. This CDR3 has 15 amino acids. Germline assignment: CDR1 MNHEY and CDR2 SMNVEV (reference sequence). The CDR3 reads CASSLGHGSYNEQFF. DNA for the CDR3: TGTGCCAGCAGTCTTGGACACGGATCCTACAATGAGCAGTTCTTC.

The chain uses TRBV5-1 and TRBJ1-1; D may be TRBD1 (6 bases). Germline V lookup: CDR1 SGHRS, CDR2 YFSETQ. The V and J ends lost 5 bases and 1 base respectively, with 9 bases between them. The CDR3 extends over 13 amino acids. Here the CDR3 reads CASRRQENTEAFF. DNA of the CDR3: TGCGCCAGCAGGAGACAGGAGAACACTGAAGCTTTCTTT.

Only one count was recorded for this clone. The chain is built from TRBV4-2 and TRBJ2-2; 11 nucleotides align to TRBD2. V shed 0 bases, J shed 6 bases, and the junction held 3 bases outside the gene matches. The CDR3 consists of 16 residues. The V gene's germline CDR1 is LGHNA and CDR2 YNFKEQ. The chain's CDR3 is CASSQDSGRAAGELFF. CDR3 nucleotide sequence: TGTGCCAGCAGCCAAGATAGCGGGAGGGCCGCCGGGGAGCTGTTTTTT.

This chain connects TRBV7-3 to TRBJ2-7; perhaps TRBD2 as D (6 bases). Germline CDR1 SGHTA, CDR2 FQGTGA. The CDR3 totals 13 residues. V dropped 5 bases and J dropped 6 bases, with 14 bases sitting between them. The CDR3 nucleotides are TGTGCCAGCAGCAACACAGCGGGCAGCGAGCAGTACTTC. Translating gives CASSNTAGSEQYF.

The chain has TRBV9 and TRBJ2-3, with 14 bases aligning to TRBD2. In germline, CDR1 is SGDLS, CDR2 YYNGEE. Unmatched junction bases numbered 8, after V lost 2 bases and J lost 0 bases. The length of the CDR3 is 19 residues. Written as DNA, the CDR3 is TGTGCCAGCAGCGTTTCCGGGACTAGCGGGAGATTTAGCACAGATACGCAGTATTTT. It codes for CASSVSGTSGRFSTDTQYF.

The rearrangement links TRBV5-1 to TRBJ1-6; 8 bases map to TRBD1. The germline CDR1 and CDR2 sequences are SGHRS and YFSETQ. CDR3 length: 16 residues. V lost 0 bases, J lost 5 bases, and 4 bases stayed unmatched. DNA of the CDR3: TGCGCCAGCAGCTTGGATGCCAGGGGGCATAATTCACCCCTCCACTTT. This encodes CASSLDARGHNSPLHF.

V usage is TRBV6-5 and J usage is TRBJ2-7, with D tentatively TRBD2 (5 bases). The CDR3 loop spans 14 amino acids. V lost 5 bases, J lost 0 bases, and 11 bases lay in between. CDR1 is MNHEY, CDR2 SVGAGI, per germline. In nucleotides, the CDR3 is TGTGCCAGCAGTACTGGACTTCTCTCCTACGAGCAGTACTTC. Encoded protein: CASSTGLLSYEQYF.

This clone has just a few counts. V gene TRBV7-9 combines with J gene TRBJ2-3; tentative D call: TRBD2 (6 bases). Trimming took 6 bases from V and 6 from J, leaving 19 bases between them. Germline assignment: CDR1 SEHNR and CDR2 FQNEAQ (reference sequence). CDR3 length: 15 amino acids. Here the CDR3 reads CASRKGWRETDTQYF. For the CDR3, the DNA is TGTGCCAGCAGAAAGGGTTGGAGGGAGACCGATACGCAGTATTTT.

J is TRBJ2-7 and V is TRBV19; D is perhaps TRBD1 (6 bases). CDR1 is LNHDA, CDR2 SQIVND, per germline (reference sequence). The CDR3 has 16 residues. In DNA, the CDR3 is TGTGCTAAGACCCCGATAGGGGGAAGGGGCTCCTACGAGCAGTACTTC. Protein: CAKTPIGGRGSYEQYF.

This chain connects TRBV7-3 to TRBJ2-2; D uncertain. The CDR3 runs 13 residues. Germline lookup yields CDR1 SGHTA and CDR2 FQGTGA. V dropped 2 bases and J dropped 7 bases, with 8 bases sitting between them. The CDR3 spells CASSLLSYGELFF. The CDR3 DNA is TGTGCCAGCAGCTTACTGTCCTACGGGGAGCTGTTTTTT.

About this clone: At one end the junction does not follow the germline gene, possibly because of a read error. The chain has TRBV2 and TRBJ2-1; 13 bases line up with TRBD2. CDR3 length: 13 residues. Germline V gene lookup returns CDR1 SNHLY and CDR2 FYNNEI. The CDR3 DNA is TGTGCCAGCAGTGATCAGGGACTAGCGGGATCCCTCTTC. Translated: CASSDQGLAGSLF.

The V and J genes are TRBV10-3 and TRBJ2-3, with 13 bases identical to TRBD2. CDR3 length: 13 residues. Trimming removed 10 bases from V and 6 bases from J; junction bases left unmatched: 4. CDR1 is ENHRY and CDR2 is SYGVKD in the germline V gene. The CDR3 loop is CASGLAGEDTQYF. CDR3 bases: TGTGCCAGCGGACTAGCGGGAGAGGATACGCAGTATTTT.

This clone showed up just a few times. The V gene is TRBV27, the J gene TRBJ1-6, with unresolved D. The V gene lost 3 bases and the J gene lost 9 bases, with 9 bases spanning the gap. The CDR3 totals 13 residues. From germline, CDR1 is MNHEY and CDR2 SMNVEV (reference sequence). CDR3 sequence reads: CASSFRGFSPLHF. The CDR3 nucleotides read TGTGCCAGCAGTTTTCGGGGTTTTTCACCCCTCCACTTT.

CDR3 in DNA: TGTGCCAGCAGCTCAGGGGCATGGGAGCGGGCTTTCTTT. Translation: CASSSGAWERAFF. The chain combines TRBV7-9 with TRBJ1-1; the D gene is possibly TRBD1 (6 bases). This CDR3 region has 13 residues. Trimming left V 4 bases short and J 11 bases short, with 17 bases between. Looked up from germline, CDR1 is SEHNR and CDR2 is FQNEAQ (reference sequence).

The chain uses TRBV9 and TRBJ2-3; no reliable D call. Trimming removed 0 bases at V and 2 bases at J, with 7 bases between. CDR1 is SGDLS, CDR2 YYNGEE, per germline. The CDR3 loop spans 14 amino acids. This CDR3 reads CASSVGEYTDTQYF. CDR3 DNA sequence: TGTGCCAGCAGCGTAGGAGAGTACACAGATACGCAGTATTTT.

The rearrangement uses TRBV28 and TRBJ2-1; 10 bases line up with TRBD2. V trimming: 7 bases; J trimming: 10 bases; junction bases outside the gene matches: 22. CDR3 length: 18 amino acids. Germline V gene data show CDR1 as MDHEN and CDR2 as SYDVKM. The CDR3 region is CASTPISKREGPLWEQFF. The CDR3 nucleotides are TGTGCCAGCACCCCGATATCGAAGCGGGAGGGCCCCCTTTGGGAGCAGTTCTTC.

This chain connects TRBV3-1 (or the pseudogene TRBV3-2) to TRBJ1-2; 7 bases are a match to TRBD1. Losses at the gene ends were 4 bases for V and 4 bases for J; bases not matched to a gene: 3. Germline loops: CDR1 LGHDT, CDR2 YNNKEL (reference sequence). This CDR3 has 13 residues. The CDR3 protein is CASSPRQGYGYTF. CDR3 sequence (DNA): TGTGCCAGCAGCCCTCGACAGGGCTATGGCTACACCTTC.

This rearrangement joins TRBV7-8 to TRBJ1-3; the D is unclear. Per the germline V gene, CDR1 is SGHVS and CDR2 is FQNEAQ. This CDR3 is built from 16 residues. The V end was cut by 1 base, the J end by 0 bases, with 10 bases between. CDR3 region: CASSLVGSGSGNTIYF. The CDR3 DNA reads as TGTGCCAGCAGCTTAGTCGGGAGTGGCTCTGGAAACACCATATATTTT.

The chain recombines TRBV5-1 with TRBJ2-7; weak D call: TRBD2 (6 bases). The CDR3 runs 17 residues. Trimming removed 0 bases from V and 0 bases from J, with 16 bases in between. The germline CDR1 and CDR2 sequences are SGHRS and YFSETQ. The CDR3 protein is CASSLGSRGGASYEQYF. The DNA for the CDR3 is TGCGCCAGCAGCTTGGGTTCGCGCGGAGGGGCCTCCTACGAGCAGTACTTC.

V and J are TRBV7-3 and TRBJ1-2, with D possibly being TRBD1 (5 bases). Deletions cut 2 bases from V and 7 bases from J, with 8 bases between. Germline V lookup: CDR1 SGHTA, CDR2 FQGTGA. The CDR3 consists of 12 residues. This chain's CDR3 is CASSLGQGGYTF. CDR3 in DNA: TGTGCCAGCAGCTTAGGGCAGGGTGGCTACACCTTC.

The J gene is TRBJ2-7, the V gene TRBV28; 8 bases agree with TRBD1. The germline V gene has CDR1 MDHEN and CDR2 SYDVKM. This CDR3 region has 18 residues. Losses at the gene ends were 5 bases for V and 0 bases for J; bases not matched to a gene: 15. CDR3 nucleotide sequence: TGTGCCAGCAGTGGGACAGGAAGGTCGGCTAGCGTCTCCTACGAGCAGTACTTC. Its protein product is CASSGTGRSASVSYEQYF.

CDR3 DNA sequence: TGTGCCAGCAGCTTAAGAGCGGGAGTATACAATGAGCAGTTCTTC. It codes for CASSLRAGVYNEQFF. The chain links TRBV7-2 to TRBJ2-1, with TRBD2 matching over 8 bases. J lost 4 bases, V lost 2 bases, and 4 bases had no gene match. In germline, CDR1 is SGHTA, CDR2 FQGNSA. The CDR3 is made up of 15 amino acids.

The rearrangement joins TRBV3-1 (or the pseudogene TRBV3-2) to TRBJ1-2, with unresolved D. V was pared by 1 base and J by 1 base, with 7 bases between. Germline CDR1 is LGHDT and CDR2 is YNNKEL (reference sequence). The CDR3 is 14 residues long. The CDR3 loop reads CASSQVNNNYGYTF. CDR3 bases: TGTGCCAGCAGCCAAGTTAACAATAACTATGGCTACACCTTC.

In the case of this clone: The junction departs from the called germline gene at one end, perhaps through a read error. This chain uses TRBV28 with TRBJ2-5; D is possibly TRBD1 (8 bases). Looked up from germline, CDR1 is MDHEN and CDR2 is SYDVKM. This CDR3 contains 12 residues. The CDR3 spells CASGLGQGRVNF. The CDR3 DNA reads TGTGCCAGTGGACTAGGACAGGGTCGAGTCAACTTC.

V is TRBV20-1 and J is TRBJ1-1; no firm D call. The CDR3 has 10 amino acids. Germline CDR1 and CDR2: DFQATT and SNEGSKA (reference sequence). Trimming stripped 6 bases from V and 7 bases from J, with 9 bases between. This CDR3 is CSARRLEAFF. In DNA, the CDR3 is TGCAGTGCCCGGCGACTTGAAGCTTTCTTT.

The gene calls are TRBV3-1 (or the pseudogene TRBV3-2) and TRBJ2-5; 9 nucleotides agree with TRBD1. This CDR3 region has 14 residues. J lost 2 bases, V lost 7 bases, and 5 bases had no gene match. Germline-derived CDR1 and CDR2 are LGHDT and YNNKEL (reference sequence). The CDR3 DNA reads TGTGCCAGCACTCCCGGGACAGGGCAAGAGACCCAGTACTTC. Protein sequence: CASTPGTGQETQYF.